The 9 T cell receptor beta chains reported below all come from one sample, sequenced in a study of response to subunit inactivated influenza vaccine. TCRdb reanalysed the RT-PCR reads using MiXCR and keeps one entry per CDR3 protein. Of about 780,000 distinct CDR3 sequences in the sample, approximately 18% were seen once. Specimen: PBMCs from blood, collected 4 to 6 days after vaccination. The receptors come from a man aged 50-60 years who received an inactivated influenza vaccine.

The chain uses TRBV5-1 and TRBJ2-2; D might be TRBD1 or TRBD2, each matching 5 bases. The CDR3 consists of 15 residues. CDR1 is SGHRS and CDR2 is YFSETQ in the germline V gene. Trimming took 6 bases from V and 6 from J, leaving 18 bases between them. The CDR3 DNA reads as TGCGCCAGCAAACTAGAGGGGCCCGGGGCCGGGGAGCTGTTTTTT. This gives the protein CASKLEGPGAGELFF.

This clonotype occurred many times. The rearrangement uses TRBV20-1 and TRBJ2-3, with 11 bases fitting TRBD2. Trimming took 6 bases from V and 4 from J; bases not matched to a gene: 3. This CDR3 comprises 13 residues. In germline, CDR1 is DFQATT, CDR2 SNEGSKA (reference sequence). CDR3 region: CSAIAGGPDTQYF. CDR3 DNA: TGCAGTGCAATAGCGGGAGGGCCAGATACGCAGTATTTT.

There are a few counts of this clonotype. The rearrangement links TRBV11-2 to TRBJ1-1, with 7 nucleotides matching TRBD1. Germline-derived CDR1 and CDR2 are SGHAT and FQNNGV. The CDR3 covers 13 residues. V trimming: 5 bases; J trimming: 10 bases; junction bases outside the gene matches: 10. DNA of the CDR3: TGTGCCAGCAGCACACCCAGGACAGGTTTAGCTTTCTTT. Translating gives CASSTPRTGLAFF.

There are a few counts of this clonotype. The chain joins TRBV29-1 to TRBJ1-1, with 8 bases aligning to TRBD1. The ends lost 4 bases at V and 10 bases at J; junction bases unmatched: 14. The CDR3 runs to 14 residues. Germline V gene lookup returns CDR1 SQVTM and CDR2 ANQGSEA. The CDR3 region is CSVGGKQGVLGAFF. In nucleotides, the CDR3 is TGCAGCGTTGGAGGGAAACAGGGGGTATTGGGAGCTTTCTTT.

This clonotype was detected ten times or more. CDR3 in DNA: TGCAGTGCTGTAAAGGGGGCCCTGAACACTGAAGCTTTCTTT. This encodes CSAVKGALNTEAFF. The chain links TRBV20-1 to TRBJ1-1; 7 nucleotides align to TRBD1. This CDR3 has 14 amino acids. Germline V gene data show CDR1 as DFQATT and CDR2 as SNEGSKA (reference sequence). The ends lost 5 bases at V and 0 bases at J; junction bases unmatched: 6.

This clonotype turned up a few times. CDR3 residues: CSVTPNYGYTF. In DNA form, the CDR3 reads TGCAGCGTTACACCCAACTATGGCTACACCTTC. The rearrangement links TRBV29-1 to TRBJ1-2; D is undetermined. The CDR3 has 11 residues. CDR1 and CDR2 (germline): SQVTM, ANQGSEA. Trimming removed 5 bases from V and 2 bases from J, with 6 bases in between.

The chain combines TRBV7-8 with TRBJ1-6; D not resolved. CDR3 length: 20 amino acids. Trimming cost V 1 base and J 2 bases, with 21 bases left between them. Germline CDR1 and CDR2: SGHVS and FQNEAQ. This chain's CDR3 is CASSLGGSGSASAYNSPLHF. DNA for the CDR3: TGTGCCAGCAGCTTAGGAGGGTCAGGATCCGCGAGCGCCTATAATTCACCCCTCCACTTT.

This clonotype was seen a handful of times. This chain connects TRBV7-2 to TRBJ1-4, with no clear D. Germline assignment: CDR1 SGHTA and CDR2 FQGNSA. Trimming shortened V by 5 bases and J by 4 bases, and 14 bases separated the two germline ends. The CDR3 has 15 amino acids. CDR3 DNA: TGTGCCAGCAGCCGTGCAGGACGGTTTAATGAAAAACTGTTTTTT. Encoded protein: CASSRAGRFNEKLFF.

The gene calls are TRBV20-1 and TRBJ2-3, with 7 bases that match TRBD2. CDR3 length: 11 amino acids. Per the germline V gene, CDR1 is DFQATT and CDR2 is SNEGSKA (reference sequence). With V trimmed by 6 bases and J by 6 bases, 3 bases remained unmatched. Here the CDR3 reads CSAIGGDTQYF. The CDR3 DNA is TGCAGTGCAATCGGGGGGGATACGCAGTATTTT.